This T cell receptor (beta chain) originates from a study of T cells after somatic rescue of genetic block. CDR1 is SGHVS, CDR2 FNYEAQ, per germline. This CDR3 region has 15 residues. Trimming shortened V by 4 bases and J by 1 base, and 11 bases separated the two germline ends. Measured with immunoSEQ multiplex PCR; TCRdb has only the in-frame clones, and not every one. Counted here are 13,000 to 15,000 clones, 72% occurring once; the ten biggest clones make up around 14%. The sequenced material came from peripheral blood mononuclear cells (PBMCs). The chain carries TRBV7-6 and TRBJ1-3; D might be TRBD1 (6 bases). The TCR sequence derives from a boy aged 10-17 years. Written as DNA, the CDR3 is TGTGCCAGCAGCTCCCTTGGGACATCTGGAAACACCATATATTTT. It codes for CASSSLGTSGNTIYF.